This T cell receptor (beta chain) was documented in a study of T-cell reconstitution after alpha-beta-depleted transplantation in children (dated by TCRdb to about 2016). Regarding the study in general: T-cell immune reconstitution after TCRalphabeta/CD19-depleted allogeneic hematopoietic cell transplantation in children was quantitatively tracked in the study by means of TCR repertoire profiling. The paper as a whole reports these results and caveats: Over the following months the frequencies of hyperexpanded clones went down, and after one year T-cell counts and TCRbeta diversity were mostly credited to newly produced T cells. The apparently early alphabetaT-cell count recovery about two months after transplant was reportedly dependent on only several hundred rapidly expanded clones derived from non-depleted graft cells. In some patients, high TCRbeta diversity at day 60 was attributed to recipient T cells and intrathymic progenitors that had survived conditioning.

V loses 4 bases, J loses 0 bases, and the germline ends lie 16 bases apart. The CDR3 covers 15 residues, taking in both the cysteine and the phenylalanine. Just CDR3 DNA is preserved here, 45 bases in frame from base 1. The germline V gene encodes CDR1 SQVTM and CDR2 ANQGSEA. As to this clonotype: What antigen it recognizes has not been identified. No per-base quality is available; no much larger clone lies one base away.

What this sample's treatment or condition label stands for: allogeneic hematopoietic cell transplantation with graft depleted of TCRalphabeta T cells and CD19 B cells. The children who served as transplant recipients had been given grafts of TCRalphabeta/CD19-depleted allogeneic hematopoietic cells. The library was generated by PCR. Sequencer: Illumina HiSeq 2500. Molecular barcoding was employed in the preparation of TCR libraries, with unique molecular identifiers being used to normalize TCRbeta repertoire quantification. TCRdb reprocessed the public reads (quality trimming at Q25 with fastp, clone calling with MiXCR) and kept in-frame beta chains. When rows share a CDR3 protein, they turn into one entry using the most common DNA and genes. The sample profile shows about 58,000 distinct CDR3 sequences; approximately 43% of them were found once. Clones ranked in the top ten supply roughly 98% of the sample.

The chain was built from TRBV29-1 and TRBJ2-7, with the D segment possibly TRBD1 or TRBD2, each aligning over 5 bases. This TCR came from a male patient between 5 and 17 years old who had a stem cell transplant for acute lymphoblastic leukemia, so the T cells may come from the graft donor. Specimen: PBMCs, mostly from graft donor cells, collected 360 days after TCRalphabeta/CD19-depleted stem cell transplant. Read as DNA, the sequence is TGCAGCGTTGTCTTGTGGGGGACGAGCTCCTACGAGCAGTACTTC. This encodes CSVVLWGTSSYEQYF.